The 30 T cell receptor beta chains given below trace back to one sample, sequenced in a study of OX40 agonist ivuxolimab in advanced cancers. Data came from immunoSEQ multiplex PCR; TCRdb stores just in-frame clones and leaves some out. This table has tens of thousands of clones, 65% to 80% appearing once. The input for sequencing was CD4+ or CD8+ T cells sorted from blood, taken in a trial of the OX40 agonist ivuxolimab. The receptor set was obtained from an adult with an advanced solid tumor such as melanoma, head and neck, liver or kidney cancer.

The rearrangement links TRBV7-9 to TRBJ2-7; D call uncertain. CDR1 SEHNR and CDR2 FQNEAQ come from the germline V gene (reference sequence). The V and J ends lost 0 bases and 2 bases respectively, with 11 bases between them. The CDR3 spans 15 residues. CDR3 DNA sequence: TGTGCCAGCAGCTTAGCTTGGACGGTTGCCTACGAGCAGTACTTC. Translated: CASSLAWTVAYEQYF.

This clone has a handful of counts. The chain is built from TRBV4-1 and TRBJ2-4, with 8 positions matching TRBD1. This CDR3 is built from 16 residues. The junction had 3 bases not matched to a gene; V was cut back by 0 bases and J by 2 bases. Germline V CDR1 and CDR2: MGHRA, YSYEKL. In nucleotides, the CDR3 is TGCGCCAGCAGCCAAGAGGGGGACAGGACCAAAAACATTCAGTACTTC. This codes for CASSQEGDRTKNIQYF.

The CDR3 DNA follows: TGTGCCAGCAGTCCGTGGACAGCCTCTAACTATGGCTACACCTTC. Residues: CASSPWTASNYGYTF. V gene TRBV6-5 combines with J gene TRBJ1-2; possibly TRBD1 for D (6 bases). Germline loops: CDR1 MNHEY, CDR2 SVGAGI. V dropped 5 bases and J dropped 0 bases, with 13 bases sitting between them. The CDR3 loop spans 15 amino acids.

This chain connects TRBV7-6 to TRBJ1-1, with D perhaps TRBD1 (5 bases). CDR1 and CDR2 (germline): SGHVS, FNYEAQ. Deletions cut 0 bases from V and 0 bases from J, with 8 bases between. The CDR3 totals 15 residues. This CDR3 is CASSLAPTVNTEAFF. In DNA form, the CDR3 reads TGTGCCAGCAGCTTAGCCCCGACAGTGAACACTGAAGCTTTCTTT.

The chain is built from TRBV4-1 and TRBJ2-2, with TRBD1 matching 10 bases. The V gene end was trimmed by 1 base and the J gene end by 6 bases; junction bases not matched to a gene: 2. There are 15 residues in the CDR3. Germline loops: CDR1 MGHRA, CDR2 YSYEKL. CDR3 amino acids: CASSQAGTGAGELFF. The DNA for the CDR3 is TGCGCCAGCAGCCAAGCCGGGACAGGGGCCGGGGAGCTGTTTTTT.

This chain links TRBV11-2 with TRBJ1-2; TRBD1 is a possible D gene (6 bases). Per the germline V gene, CDR1 is SGHAT and CDR2 is FQNNGV. The CDR3 sequence is 15 residues long. Trimming stripped 3 bases from V and 3 bases from J, with 14 bases between. The CDR3 spells CASSLGGGEHYGYTF. Here the CDR3 DNA reads TGTGCCAGCAGCTTGGGTGGGGGCGAGCACTATGGCTACACCTTC. Together with reference TRBV11-2 and TRBJ1-2, the CDR3 gives the full variable domain: EAGVAQSPRYKIIEKRQSVAFWCNPISGHATLYWYQQILGQGPKLLIQFQNNGVVDDSQLPKDRFSAERLKGVDSTLKIQPAKLEDSAVYLCASSLGGGEHYGYTFGSGTRLTVV.

V gene TRBV27 combines with J gene TRBJ2-7, with D perhaps matching TRBD2 (7 bases). V dropped 3 bases and J dropped 4 bases, with 19 bases sitting between them. From germline, CDR1 is MNHEY and CDR2 SMNVEV (reference sequence). The CDR3 spans 16 residues. Here the CDR3 reads CASSFGGPNRKYEQYF. The CDR3 coding sequence is TGTGCCAGCAGTTTCGGGGGGCCCAATAGAAAATACGAGCAGTACTTC.

The chain links TRBV11-3 to TRBJ2-1; a weak D match, TRBD2 (6 bases). The germline gives CDR1 SGHNT, CDR2 YENEEA. The CDR3 is 14 residues long. Trimming shortened V by 0 bases and J by 5 bases, and 8 bases separated the two germline ends. CDR3 loop: CASSLEWGDNEQFF. The CDR3 nucleotides are TGTGCCAGCAGCTTAGAGTGGGGGGACAATGAGCAGTTCTTC.

The chain employs TRBV13 and TRBJ1-5, with 7 nucleotides matching TRBD1. V shed 4 bases, J shed 7 bases, and the junction held 7 bases outside the gene matches. The CDR3 loop spans 14 amino acids. Germline-derived CDR1 and CDR2 are PRHDT and FYEKMQ (reference sequence). The CDR3 is CASSSDRVKQPQHF. In DNA, the CDR3 is TGTGCCAGCAGCTCCGACAGGGTGAAACAGCCCCAGCATTTT.

The chain links TRBV5-1 to TRBJ2-1; TRBD2 matches at 8 bases. This CDR3 is 15 amino acids long. Trimming at V came to 2 bases and at J to 5 bases, leaving 6 bases not matched to a gene. From germline, CDR1 is SGHRS and CDR2 YFSETQ. The CDR3 loop is CASSFPGGPHNEQFF. DNA of the CDR3: TGCGCCAGCAGCTTCCCGGGGGGGCCCCACAATGAGCAGTTCTTC.

As regards this clone: A read error is possible here, since a much larger clone lies one base away. This sequence joins TRBV14 and TRBJ1-2, with 9 bases identical to TRBD1. From germline, CDR1 is SGHDN and CDR2 FVKESK. This CDR3 has 13 amino acids. V shed 4 bases and J 6 bases; nucleotides not matched to a gene: 3. The DNA for the CDR3 is TGTGCCAGCAGCCTGGGACAGGGAGATGGCTACACCTTC. Its translation is CASSLGQGDGYTF.

The chain links TRBV5-1 to TRBJ2-2; unclear D gene. Trimming left V 0 bases short and J 5 bases short, with 11 bases between. The CDR3 is made up of 15 amino acids. The germline V gene encodes CDR1 SGHRS and CDR2 YFSETQ. This CDR3 reads CASSLARSGTGELFF. CDR3 in DNA: TGCGCCAGCAGCTTGGCTAGGTCTGGGACCGGGGAGCTGTTTTTT.

This clone appeared a few times. The chain joins TRBV14 to TRBJ2-3; TRBD2 matches at 7 bases. The ends lost 4 bases at V and 4 bases at J; junction bases unmatched: 8. Germline loops: CDR1 SGHDN, CDR2 FVKESK. This CDR3 has 15 residues. This CDR3 reads CASSPFPAGADTQYF. Here the CDR3 DNA reads TGTGCCAGCAGCCCTTTCCCTGCGGGGGCAGATACGCAGTATTTT.

The chain combines TRBV7-6 with TRBJ1-2; D might be TRBD1 (6 bases). The CDR3 is made up of 13 amino acids. Trimming took off 5 bases at V and 8 bases at J, with 15 bases between the two ends. Germline V lookup: CDR1 SGHVS, CDR2 FNYEAQ. CDR3 in amino acids: CASSLGGGGGYTF. As DNA, the CDR3 is TGTGCCAGCAGCCTAGGGGGGGGTGGCGGCTACACCTTC. Based on the CDR3 plus reference TRBV7-6 and TRBJ1-2, the full variable domain is GAGVSQSPRYKVTKRGQDVALRCDPISGHVSLYWYRQALGQGPEFLTYFNYEAQQDKSGLPNDRFSAERPEGSISTLTIQRTEQRDSAMYRCASSLGGGGGYTFGSGTRLTVV.

This clone has just one count. This sequence joins TRBV4-1 and TRBJ1-2; maybe TRBD1 (6 bases). Trimming took off 1 base at V and 2 bases at J, with 14 bases between the two ends. The CDR3 covers 16 residues. The germline V gene encodes CDR1 MGHRA and CDR2 YSYEKL. The CDR3, as DNA: TGCGCCAGCAGCCAAGTTCCCCAGGGGACAAACTATGGCTACACCTTC. Protein: CASSQVPQGTNYGYTF.

The count of this clone is one. The chain carries TRBV5-6 and TRBJ1-2; the D gene is possibly TRBD1 (6 bases). The CDR3 totals 14 residues. With 4 bases removed from V and 4 bases from J, the gap between germline ends came to 14 bases. CDR1 SGHDT and CDR2 YYEEEE come from the germline V gene. CDR3 loop: CASSTGWGGYGYTF. CDR3 in DNA: TGTGCCAGCAGCACAGGGTGGGGGGGCTATGGCTACACCTTC.

The chain combines TRBV27 with TRBJ2-7; TRBD1 is a possible D gene (6 bases). Between the trimmed V and J ends, which lost 9 bases and 7 bases, there was a span of 13 bases. The germline CDR1 and CDR2 sequences are MNHEY and SMNVEV (reference sequence). This CDR3 region has 11 residues. The CDR3 DNA reads TGTGCCAGTATGGGACACGGGGAGCAGTACTTC. The encoded protein is CASMGHGEQYF.

The chain recombines TRBV27 with TRBJ1-6; possibly TRBD1 for D (5 bases). This CDR3 has 16 amino acids. Trimming took off 10 bases at V and 10 bases at J, with 26 bases between the two ends. Per germline, CDR1 MNHEY and CDR2 SMNVEV (reference sequence). The CDR3 bases are TGTGCCACCCAAGGATGGGACTCCCACCCGGGCTCACCCCTCCACTTT. Protein product: CATQGWDSHPGSPLHF.

V is TRBV4-3 and J is TRBJ2-5; D might be TRBD2 (6 bases). The J call is doubtful: the DNA matches TRBJ2-7 better. Germline lookup yields CDR1 LGHNA and CDR2 YSLEER. This CDR3 is 14 amino acids long. This chain's CDR3 is CASSQEERAYEQYF. Written as DNA, the CDR3 is TGCGCCAGCAGCCAAGAGGAGCGGGCCTACGAGCAGTACTTC.

This rearrangement joins TRBV7-9 to TRBJ1-2, with 7 bases aligning to TRBD1. Looked up from germline, CDR1 is SEHNR and CDR2 is FQNEAQ (reference sequence). This CDR3 comprises 14 residues. With 3 bases clipped from V and 5 bases from J, the junction kept 6 bases outside the gene matches. CDR3 sequence: CASSLGTVLYGYTF. The CDR3 nucleotides are TGTGCCAGCAGCTTGGGGACAGTCCTTTATGGCTACACCTTC.

For this clone: An end of the junction does not agree with germline; a read error may underlie this. This chain links TRBV7-8 with TRBJ1-2; D unresolved. This CDR3 is 13 amino acids long. Germline lookup yields CDR1 SGHVS and CDR2 FQNEAQ. CDR3 nucleotide sequence: TGCGCCAGCAGCCATGGAGGAGGTAATGGCTACACCTTC. Its protein product is CASSHGGGNGYTF.

This clone is medium-sized by share. The rearrangement joins TRBV27 to TRBJ1-5; D unclear. The CDR3 contains 15 residues. V was cut by 7 bases and J by 7 bases, with 20 bases left in between. Per germline, CDR1 MNHEY and CDR2 SMNVEV (reference sequence). The CDR3 region has the DNA TGTGCCAGCAAATTGGGCGGTTGGGAGGGCCAGCCCCAGCATTTT. This encodes CASKLGGWEGQPQHF.

The chain links TRBV5-6 to TRBJ2-7; TRBD1 matches 9 bases. The germline V gene encodes CDR1 SGHDT and CDR2 YYEEEE. CDR3 size: 16 residues. Unmatched junction bases numbered 14, after V lost 4 bases and J lost 6 bases. The chain's CDR3 is CASSPQLGTGITEQYF. For the CDR3, the DNA is TGTGCCAGCAGCCCCCAATTGGGGACAGGGATAACCGAGCAGTACTTC.

J is TRBJ2-7 and V is TRBV19; D is unresolved. Germline-derived CDR1 and CDR2 are LNHDA and SQIVND (reference sequence). The V end lost 3 bases, the J end lost 6 bases, and 15 bases lay between the germline ends. This CDR3 spans 14 amino acids. The CDR3 DNA reads TGTGCCAGTAGTATTAGTATCGGCCGCATCGAGCAGTACTTC. Its protein is CASSISIGRIEQYF.

This rearrangement joins TRBV4-2 to TRBJ1-1, with D unclear. Germline lookup yields CDR1 LGHNA and CDR2 YNFKEQ. Trimming cost V 1 base and J 2 bases, with 17 bases left between them. The CDR3 spans 17 residues. The CDR3 sequence is CASSQASAPSLNTEAFF. The CDR3, as DNA: TGTGCCAGCAGCCAAGCGTCGGCCCCTTCCCTTAACACTGAAGCTTTCTTT.

V gene TRBV7-9 combines with J gene TRBJ1-6, with 7 bases fitting TRBD1. CDR1 is SEHNR, CDR2 FQNEAQ, per germline (reference sequence). CDR3 length equals 19 residues. J gave up 11 bases and V 5 bases, and 24 bases lay outside the gene matches. The chain's CDR3 is CASSRTGGGQATRAAPLHF. CDR3 coding DNA: TGTGCCAGCAGCAGAACCGGCGGCGGACAGGCGACCAGGGCGGCACCCCTCCACTTT.

The chain carries TRBV4-1 and TRBJ2-5, with unresolved D. Judging by the DNA end, TRBJ2-7 fits better; the J call may be wrong. The CDR3 spans 13 residues. Per germline, CDR1 MGHRA and CDR2 YSYEKL. The CDR3 sequence is CASSQVDVAEQYF. The CDR3 nucleotides read TGCGCCAGCAGCCAGGTGGACGTAGCCGAGCAGTACTTC.

The J gene is TRBJ1-2, the V gene TRBV6-1; 7 bases fit TRBD1. J lost 8 bases, V lost 10 bases, and 7 bases had no gene match. The CDR3 consists of 11 residues. Germline lookup yields CDR1 MNHNS and CDR2 SASEGT. CDR3 loop: CATRTGGGYTF. For the CDR3, the DNA is TGTGCCACAAGGACAGGTGGAGGCTACACCTTC.

The DNA for the CDR3 is TGTGCCAGCAGTTACGGGTTAGCGGGGACCCAGTACTTC. Protein product: CASSYGLAGTQYF. V and J are TRBV6-5 and TRBJ2-5, with TRBD2 identical over 7 bases. Germline values: CDR1 MNHEY, CDR2 SVGAGI. This CDR3 is built from 13 residues. Trimming removed 2 bases from V and 7 bases from J; junction bases left unmatched: 4.

This chain connects TRBV9 to TRBJ2-7; no firm D call. Trimming took off 0 bases at V and 5 bases at J, with 12 bases between the two ends. The V gene's germline CDR1 is SGDLS and CDR2 YYNGEE. The CDR3 has 14 amino acids. The CDR3 DNA sequence: TGTGCCAGCAGCGTAGAGGGCAACAGAAACGAGCAGTACTTC. Protein: CASSVEGNRNEQYF. The whole variable domain, filled in from reference TRBV9 and TRBJ2-7, reads DSGVTQTPKHLITATGQRVTLRCSPRSGDLSVYWYQQSLDQGLQFLIQYYNGEERAKGNILERFSAQQFPDLHSELNLSSLELGDSALYFCASSVEGNRNEQYFGPGTRLTVT.